Each of the 24 T cell receptor beta chains below was sequenced from the same sample in a study of beta chain features in type 1 diabetes. The entirety of the isolated RNA underwent reverse transcription, so expressed TCRB transcripts were sequenced. Using immunoSEQ multiplex PCR, the repertoire was profiled, and TCRdb retains in-frame clones only, with some absent. The sample holds hundreds of thousands of clones, roughly 13% seen once. These receptors' targets are unknown. Study-level points and caveats: For Type 1 diabetes patients, all four CD4+ subsets carried TCRB CDR3s that were moderately but significantly shorter.

Sequencing used naive CD4+ T cells from blood. All receptors derive from a man between 18 and 35 years old with type 1 diabetes.

This clone was seen more than once but under ten times. This rearrangement joins TRBV9 to TRBJ1-2; D is undetermined. This CDR3 region has 14 residues. Germline V gene sequence: CDR1 SGDLS, CDR2 YYNGEE. The V and J ends lost 4 bases and 0 bases respectively, with 10 bases between them. Here the CDR3 reads CASSPGFSNYGYTF. In nucleotides, the CDR3 is TGTGCCAGCAGCCCGGGATTTTCTAACTATGGCTACACCTTC.

This clone has just a few counts. The chain employs TRBV20-1 and TRBJ2-7; 7 positions agree with TRBD2. CDR3 length equals 11 residues. The J segment lost 12 bases and the V segment lost 3 bases, leaving 8 bases of the junction unmatched. The V gene's germline CDR1 is DFQATT and CDR2 SNEGSKA (reference sequence). CDR3 sequence (DNA): TGCAGTGCTAGGGGAGGGGCGGGGCTGTACTTC. This codes for CSARGGAGLYF.

This clone appeared a few times. The V and J genes are TRBV29-1 and TRBJ1-5; D is unresolved. V gave up 1 base and J gave up 3 bases, with 7 bases separating them. From germline, CDR1 is SQVTM and CDR2 ANQGSEA. This CDR3 is built from 13 residues. This chain's CDR3 is CSVEGGYNQPQHF. In DNA, the CDR3 is TGCAGCGTTGAAGGGGGATACAATCAGCCCCAGCATTTT.

The chain is built from TRBV6-5 and TRBJ1-2, with a tentative D call TRBD1 (6 bases). Germline CDR1 MNHEY, CDR2 SVGAGI. The CDR3 loop spans 14 amino acids. V was trimmed by 6 bases and J by 8 bases, leaving 19 bases between them. CDR3 sequence reads: CASRQWDTGDGYTF. The CDR3 bases are TGTGCCAGCAGACAATGGGACACGGGGGACGGCTACACCTTC.

The chain recombines TRBV6-5 with TRBJ1-2, with a possible D match to TRBD1 (5 bases). Germline CDR1 MNHEY, CDR2 SVGAGI. The CDR3 consists of 16 residues. The V end lost 0 bases, the J end lost 5 bases, and 16 bases lay between the germline ends. The CDR3 DNA follows: TGTGCCAGCAGTTACTCGTACAGGTCGGGACGTTATGGCTACACCTTC. This translates into CASSYSYRSGRYGYTF.

This clone showed up just once. This sequence joins TRBV6-6 and TRBJ2-7; D may match TRBD1 or TRBD2 (5 bases each). The CDR3 totals 14 residues. V gave up 5 bases and J gave up 2 bases, with 13 bases separating them. The germline V gene has CDR1 MNHNY and CDR2 SVGAGI (reference sequence). CDR3 DNA: TGTGCCAGCAGTCCCGGGACGGACGCCTACGAGCAGTACTTC. Amino acids: CASSPGTDAYEQYF.

This clone occurred a few times. The chain combines TRBV14 with TRBJ2-2, with D unresolved. Trimming removed 2 bases at V and 3 bases at J, with 10 bases between. The CDR3 covers 15 residues. Per germline, CDR1 SGHDN and CDR2 FVKESK. In DNA, the CDR3 is TGTGCCAGCAGCCAAAACCTTCGGGACACCGGGGAGCTGTTTTTT. Translated: CASSQNLRDTGELFF.

The chain is built from TRBV29-1 and TRBJ1-2, with D uncertain. The CDR3 runs 12 residues. Germline CDR1 reads SQVTM; CDR2 reads ANQGSEA. V shed 7 bases and J shed 2 bases, with 11 bases lying between them. DNA for the CDR3: TGCAGCGCCCACGACCAAAACTATGGCTACACCTTC. Translating gives CSAHDQNYGYTF.

The rearrangement links TRBV23-1 to TRBJ1-2, with a weak D call TRBD1 (6 bases). TRBV23-1 falls under the ORF class, with uncertain function. The CDR3 is 15 amino acids. Trimming shortened V by 3 bases and J by 4 bases, and 15 bases separated the two germline ends. CDR3 in amino acids: CASSHKRRGGYGYTF. CDR3 DNA sequence: TGCGCCAGCAGTCATAAGCGCAGAGGGGGCTATGGCTACACCTTC.

Concerning this clone itself: This specimen includes other DNA sequences encoding the same CDR3. This chain links TRBV10-3 with TRBJ1-2, with D hard to call. This CDR3 has 12 amino acids. Trimming shortened V by 2 bases and J by 2 bases, and 3 bases separated the two germline ends. In germline, CDR1 is ENHRY, CDR2 SYGVKD. CDR3 nucleotide sequence: TGTGCCATCAGTGAGACCAACTATGGCTACACCTTC. As protein: CAISETNYGYTF.

The chain joins TRBV5-1 to TRBJ2-2; D is possibly TRBD1 or TRBD2 (5 bases each). This CDR3 has 13 residues. Germline values: CDR1 SGHRS, CDR2 YFSETQ. Trimming removed 3 bases from V and 5 bases from J, with 8 bases in between. DNA for the CDR3: TGCGCCAGCAGCTGGGGGACGACCGGGGAGCTGTTTTTT. Translation: CASSWGTTGELFF.

This clone has a handful of counts. DNA for the CDR3: TGTGCCAGCAGCTCGGGACCTGGAACACCTAATGAAAAACTGTTTTTT. Its translation: CASSSGPGTPNEKLFF. The V call is TRBV7-2, the J call TRBJ1-4; perhaps TRBD1 as D (5 bases). Germline assignment: CDR1 SGHTA and CDR2 FQGNSA. The length of the CDR3 is 16 residues. The germline V and J ends were trimmed by 4 bases and 3 bases, with 15 bases remaining between them.

This clone was seen a few times. The rearrangement joins TRBV27 to TRBJ1-5; maybe TRBD1 (5 bases). CDR1 and CDR2 from the germline V gene are MNHEY and SMNVEV (reference sequence). The CDR3 runs 15 residues. V was cut by 3 bases and J by 0 bases, with 9 bases left in between. CDR3 loop: CASSFPGYSNQPQHF. The CDR3 region has the DNA TGTGCCAGCAGTTTCCCAGGGTATAGCAATCAGCCCCAGCATTTT.

This chain links TRBV30 with TRBJ1-4; 7 nucleotides line up with TRBD1. The CDR3 sequence is 12 residues long. Germline V CDR1 and CDR2: GTSNPN, SVGIG (reference sequence). J was trimmed by 8 bases and V by 5 bases; bases with no gene match: 5. In DNA, the CDR3 is TGTGCCTGGGGACAGGTTCGCGAAAAACTGTTTTTT. Translation: CAWGQVREKLFF.

V and J are TRBV25-1 and TRBJ1-6, with 8 nucleotides matching TRBD1. Germline trimming cut 3 bases from V and 2 bases from J; bases unmatched to any gene: 9. This CDR3 comprises 18 residues. Germline CDR1 MGHDK, CDR2 SYGVNS. CDR3 region: CASSDRGTGLAYNSPLHF. The CDR3 bases are TGTGCCAGCAGTGACAGGGGGACAGGCCTTGCCTATAATTCACCCCTCCACTTT.

This sequence joins TRBV7-2 and TRBJ2-7; no definite D call. V was trimmed by 7 bases and J by 1 base, leaving 11 bases between them. The V gene's germline CDR1 is SGHTA and CDR2 FQGNSA. This CDR3 is 13 amino acids long. CDR3 amino acids: CASTHGPSYEQYF. CDR3 coding DNA: TGTGCCAGCACGCACGGGCCTTCCTACGAGCAGTACTTC.

The chain combines TRBV30 with TRBJ2-3; 8 nucleotides line up with TRBD1. CDR1 is GTSNPN, CDR2 SVGIG, per germline (reference sequence). This CDR3 region has 15 residues. After removal of 3 bases from V and 1 base from J, the junction contained 6 bases not matched to a gene. CDR3 residues: CAWRAGTGRTDTQYF. In DNA, the CDR3 is TGTGCCTGGAGGGCCGGGACAGGCCGCACAGATACGCAGTATTTT.

J is TRBJ2-5 and V is TRBV11-3; TRBD2 might be the D (6 bases). V was clipped by 0 bases and J by 9 bases, with 14 bases between them. This CDR3 has 14 residues. Germline loops: CDR1 SGHNT, CDR2 YENEEA. The CDR3 sequence: CASSLDPTSWAQYF. CDR3 sequence (DNA): TGTGCCAGCAGCTTAGATCCGACTAGTTGGGCCCAGTACTTC.

This clone occurred a few times. V usage is TRBV9 and J usage is TRBJ1-5, with a weak D call TRBD1 (6 bases). Trimming left V 5 bases short and J 4 bases short, with 16 bases between. From germline, CDR1 is SGDLS and CDR2 YYNGEE. This CDR3 has 15 amino acids. Here the CDR3 DNA reads TGTGCCAGCAGTGCTGGTGGGACATCAAATCAGCCCCAGCATTTT. Its protein is CASSAGGTSNQPQHF.

A remark on this clone: Other DNA sequences in this specimen translate into the identical CDR3. CDR3 in amino acids: CASSFGQGNQPQHF. The CDR3, as DNA: TGTGCCAGCAGTTTTGGGCAGGGGAATCAGCCCCAGCATTTT. This rearrangement joins TRBV27 to TRBJ1-5, with D perhaps matching TRBD1 (6 bases). V was clipped by 3 bases and J by 4 bases, with 10 bases between them. The CDR3 is made up of 14 amino acids. CDR1 is MNHEY and CDR2 is SMNVEV in the germline V gene (reference sequence).

There are a few counts of this clone. V gene TRBV10-1 combines with J gene TRBJ1-1, with 7 bases that match TRBD1. Germline V gives CDR1 WNHNN, CDR2 SYGVQD (reference sequence). The CDR3 totals 14 residues. V lost 6 bases, J lost 5 bases, and 9 bases stayed unmatched. The CDR3 sequence: CASRLGTEGTEAFF. CDR3 sequence (DNA): TGCGCCAGCAGACTGGGGACAGAAGGGACTGAAGCTTTCTTT.

The V call is TRBV29-1, the J call TRBJ1-1; D not certain. This CDR3 has 15 amino acids. V was trimmed by 3 bases and J by 3 bases, leaving 17 bases between them. Germline V gene lookup returns CDR1 SQVTM and CDR2 ANQGSEA. The CDR3 spells CSVENRGRTHTEAFF. CDR3 nucleotide sequence: TGCAGCGTTGAGAACCGGGGAAGGACGCACACTGAAGCTTTCTTT.

This clone was seen a handful of times. The chain links TRBV29-1 to TRBJ2-5; D might be TRBD1 or TRBD2, each matching 6 bases. The CDR3 contains 13 residues. Per the germline V gene, CDR1 is SQVTM and CDR2 is ANQGSEA. V shed 4 bases and J shed 5 bases, with 14 bases lying between them. The CDR3 protein is CSVGGATRETQYF. CDR3 DNA: TGCAGCGTTGGGGGGGCCACTCGGGAGACCCAGTACTTC.

This clone was found a few times. Distinct nucleotide sequences in the sample also encode this CDR3. The chain has TRBV10-3 and TRBJ2-7; D uncertain. V was cut by 0 bases and J by 5 bases, with 5 bases left in between. CDR3 length equals 12 residues. Germline CDR1 ENHRY, CDR2 SYGVKD. The CDR3 sequence: CAISESSNEQYF. DNA for the CDR3: TGTGCCATCAGTGAGTCAAGCAACGAGCAGTACTTC.